The clone carrying this T cell receptor beta chain appeared a few times. Its cognate antigen is unknown. Individual cDNA molecules were tagged with unique molecular identifiers. TCRdb reanalysed the 5' RACE reads using MiXCR and keeps one entry per CDR3 protein. The table includes roughly 72,000 distinct CDR3 sequences, around 13% detected once. Per the germline V gene, CDR1 is SGHDN and CDR2 is FVKESK. The V end lost 1 base, the J end lost 5 bases, and 15 bases lay between the germline ends. The CDR3 extends over 15 amino acids. This record belongs to a study of early T cells in non-severe SARS-CoV-2 infection. At the level of the study: The sequenced material was bulk RNA from unsorted whole blood, and its chains were unpaired. Findings of the study overall: Anti-spike CD8 responses were favored by VDJdb matching, which missed private and CD4 specificities.

The chain uses TRBV14 and TRBJ2-7, with D perhaps TRBD2 (6 bases). The TCR originated in an adult who was a healthcare worker with PCR-confirmed SARS-CoV-2 infection or an uninfected control (not recorded which). The sequenced sample consisted of whole blood. This CDR3 is CASSQVGGTSDEQYF. CDR3 sequence (DNA): TGTGCCAGCAGCCAAGTGGGGGGTACGTCGGACGAGCAGTACTTC. Complete variable domain (other parts from reference TRBV14 and TRBJ2-7): EAGVTQFPSHSVIEKGQTVTLRCDPISGHDNLYWYRRVMGKEIKFLLHFVKESKQDESGMPNNRFLAERTGGTYSTLKVQPAELEDSGVYFCASSQVGGTSDEQYFGPGTRLTVT.